The clone carrying this T cell receptor (beta chain) was counted once. Clones were read by immunoSEQ multiplex PCR, and TCRdb kept only the in-frame ones, dropping some. Found here are about 250,000 clones, nearly 95% of them singletons; the top ten hold about 0.8%. This entry belongs to a study of blood T cell repertoires in COVID-19. Study information: From T cells, B-cell-depleted T cells, or PBMCs came the material, which was cDNA or gDNA.

V lost 7 bases, J lost 8 bases, and 15 bases lay in between. Germline-derived CDR1 and CDR2 are SGDLS and YYNGEE. The CDR3 is made up of 12 amino acids. This clonotype originated in a man aged 25-45 years with COVID-19, enrolled during active disease. What was sequenced was peripheral blood. The V gene is TRBV9, the J gene TRBJ1-1, with a weak D call TRBD1 (6 bases). DNA for the CDR3: TGTGCCAGCGGGTTCCTCAGGGGAGAAGCTTTCTTT. This codes for CASGFLRGEAFF.